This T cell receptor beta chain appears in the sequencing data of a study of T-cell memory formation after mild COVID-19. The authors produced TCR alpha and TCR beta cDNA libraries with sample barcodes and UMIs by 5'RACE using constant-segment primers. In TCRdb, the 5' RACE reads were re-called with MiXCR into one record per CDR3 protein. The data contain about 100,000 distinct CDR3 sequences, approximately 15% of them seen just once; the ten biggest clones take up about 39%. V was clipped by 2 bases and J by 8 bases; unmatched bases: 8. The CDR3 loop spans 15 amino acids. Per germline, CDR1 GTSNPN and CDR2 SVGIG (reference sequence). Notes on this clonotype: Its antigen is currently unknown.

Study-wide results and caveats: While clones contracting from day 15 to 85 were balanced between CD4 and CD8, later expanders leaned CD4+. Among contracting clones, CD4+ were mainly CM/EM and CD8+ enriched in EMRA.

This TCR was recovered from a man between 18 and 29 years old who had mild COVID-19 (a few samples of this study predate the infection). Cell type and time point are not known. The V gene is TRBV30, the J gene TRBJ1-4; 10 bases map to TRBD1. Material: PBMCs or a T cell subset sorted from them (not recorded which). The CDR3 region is CAWSFEPGQGEKLFF. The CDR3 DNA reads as TGTGCCTGGAGTTTCGAACCGGGACAGGGGGAAAAACTGTTTTTT. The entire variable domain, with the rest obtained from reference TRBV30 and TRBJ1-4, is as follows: SQTIHQWPATLVQPVGSPLSLECTVEGTSNPNLYWYRQAAGRGLQLLFYSVGIGQISSEVPQNLSASRPQDRQFILSSKKLLLSDSGFYLCAWSFEPGQGEKLFFGSGTQLSVL.